The next 14 T cell receptor beta chains were all read from a single sample in a study of immune evolution from preneoplasia to lung adenocarcinoma. Libraries were prepared by immunoSEQ multiplex PCR; TCRdb keeps only in-frame clonotypes and omits some of them. The sample gives more than 5,000 clones, around 86% of which show up once; 3.3% is in the top ten. Specimen: FFPE invasive lung adenocarcinoma tissue. The receptor set was obtained from a person aged 50-69 years with lung adenocarcinoma.

The chain recombines TRBV6-1 with TRBJ1-1, with D uncertain. CDR3 length: 11 residues. V was clipped by 4 bases and J by 7 bases, with 7 bases between them. Germline CDR1 MNHNS, CDR2 SASEGT. The CDR3 loop is CASSVLVEAFF. Here the CDR3 DNA reads TGTGCCAGCAGTGTATTGGTTGAAGCTTTCTTT.

In the case of this clone: An end of the junction does not agree with germline; a read error may underlie this. The chain combines TRBV6-5 with TRBJ2-1; TRBD1 is a possible D gene (6 bases). CDR1 is MNHEY and CDR2 is SVGAGI in the germline V gene. The CDR3 is 14 amino acids. The CDR3 nucleotides are TGTGCCAGCTGGAAATCAGGGGTACCCAATCAGCAGTTCTTC. It specifies CASWKSGVPNQQFF.

This chain links TRBV7-3 with TRBJ1-6; possible D gene TRBD1, 6 bases. Germline CDR1 SGHTA, CDR2 FQGTGA. V was clipped by 4 bases and J by 10 bases, with 11 bases between them. CDR3 length equals 13 residues. In nucleotides, the CDR3 is TGTGCCAGCAGCTCGGACAGCCACTCACCCCTCCACTTT. Translated: CASSSDSHSPLHF.

This chain connects TRBV5-1 to TRBJ2-1, with TRBD2 matching 9 bases. This CDR3 has 15 residues. Germline CDR1 reads SGHRS; CDR2 reads YFSETQ. The V segment lost 0 bases and the J segment 6 bases; nucleotides outside the gene matches: 4. CDR3 bases: TGCGCCAGCAGCTTGGTTGCGGGAGGGGGCAATGAGCAGTTCTTC. Protein: CASSLVAGGGNEQFF.

A note on this clone: The same CDR3 can be traced to other DNA sequences in this sample. This chain uses TRBV2 with TRBJ2-3; D gene unclear. Germline-derived CDR1 and CDR2 are SNHLY and FYNNEI. V lost 4 bases and J lost 1, with 3 bases in between. The CDR3 length is 12 residues. This CDR3 reads CASSGGTDTQYF. The CDR3 bases are TGTGCCAGCAGTGGGGGCACAGATACGCAGTATTTT. Together with reference TRBV2 and TRBJ2-3, the CDR3 gives the full variable domain: EPEVTQTPSHQVTQMGQEVILRCVPISNHLYFYWYRQILGQKVEFLVSFYNNEISEKSEIFDDQFSVERPDGSNFTLKIRSTKLEDSAMYFCASSGGTDTQYFGPGTRLTVL.

The chain uses TRBV14 and TRBJ2-1; D is uncertain. With 0 bases removed from V and 9 bases from J, the gap between germline ends came to 18 bases. This CDR3 is 16 amino acids long. CDR1 is SGHDN, CDR2 FVKESK, per germline. The CDR3 DNA reads TGTGCCAGCAGCCAAGACGTCGACGTCGTTTCCGGTGAGCAGTTCTTC. Encoded protein: CASSQDVDVVSGEQFF.

The chain carries TRBV5-1 and TRBJ2-1; 12 bases agree with TRBD1. V gave up 5 bases and J gave up 7 bases; unmatched junction bases: 4. CDR1 SGHRS and CDR2 YFSETQ come from the germline V gene. The CDR3 covers 14 residues. The CDR3: CASRPGQGANEQFF. The DNA for the CDR3 is TGCGCCAGCAGGCCGGGACAGGGGGCGAATGAGCAGTTCTTC.

The genes are TRBV2 and TRBJ2-2, with 7 bases that match TRBD2. Germline V gene sequence: CDR1 SNHLY, CDR2 FYNNEI. The ends lost 6 bases at V and 5 bases at J; junction bases unmatched: 6. The CDR3 extends over 14 amino acids. Here the CDR3 reads CASRREGGTGELFF. CDR3 nucleotides: TGTGCCAGCAGGAGGGAGGGAGGGACCGGGGAGCTGTTTTTT.

The rearrangement uses TRBV7-6 and TRBJ2-7, with 8 bases aligning to TRBD2. This CDR3 comprises 16 residues. Trimming took 5 bases from V and 0 from J; bases not matched to a gene: 9. Germline CDR1 is SGHVS and CDR2 is FNYEAQ. This CDR3 is CASSRLSGGNSYEQYF. CDR3 coding DNA: TGTGCCAGCAGCCGCCTCTCGGGGGGGAACTCCTACGAGCAGTACTTC.

The J gene is TRBJ2-7, the V gene TRBV7-3, with D possibly being TRBD1 (6 bases). Germline CDR1 and CDR2: SGHTA and FQGTGA. The ends were cut back, 5 bases at V and 0 bases at J, with 20 bases in the middle. The CDR3 spans 17 residues. CDR3 coding DNA: TGTGCCAGCAGCCTGCCAGGGGACCGAACCGACTCCTACGAGCAGTACTTC. It specifies CASSLPGDRTDSYEQYF.

This chain uses TRBV7-2 with TRBJ2-2, with TRBD1 identical over 10 bases. The germline V gene encodes CDR1 SGHTA and CDR2 FQGNSA. This CDR3 is 16 amino acids long. V trimming: 5 bases; J trimming: 9 bases; junction bases outside the gene matches: 12. CDR3 in amino acids: CASSPEGTGVYRELFF. The CDR3 DNA is TGTGCCAGCAGCCCAGAAGGGACAGGGGTCTACCGGGAGCTGTTTTTT. Together with reference TRBV7-2 and TRBJ2-2, the CDR3 gives the full variable domain: GAGVSQSPSNKVTEKGKDVELRCDPISGHTALYWYRQSLGQGLEFLIYFQGNSAPDKSGLPSDRFSAERTGGSVSTLTIQRTQQEDSAVYLCASSPEGTGVYRELFFGEGSRLTVL.

This clone has just a few counts. The V call is TRBV7-9, the J call TRBJ1-5, with 10 bases fitting TRBD1. CDR1 is SEHNR and CDR2 is FQNEAQ in the germline V gene (reference sequence). The CDR3 loop spans 14 amino acids. After removal of 10 bases from V and 5 bases from J, the junction contained 8 bases not matched to a gene. The CDR3 reads CAINGDRGDQPQHF. CDR3 sequence (DNA): TGTGCCATTAATGGGGACAGGGGCGATCAGCCCCAGCATTTT.

This clone was picked up a small number of times. V is TRBV29-1 and J is TRBJ2-7, with 8 bases aligning to TRBD2. There are 15 residues in the CDR3. J gave up 1 base and V 0 bases, and 5 bases lay outside the gene matches. Germline V lookup: CDR1 SQVTM, CDR2 ANQGSEA. As DNA, the CDR3 is TGCAGCGTTGAAGATCAGGCGGGAGGATCCTACGAGCAGTACTTC. This sequence encodes CSVEDQAGGSYEQYF.

The chain joins TRBV27 to TRBJ2-7; 8 positions agree with TRBD2. The V and J ends lost 6 bases and 7 bases, in that order; junction bases with no gene match: 11. CDR3 length: 14 residues. Germline V gene data show CDR1 as MNHEY and CDR2 as SMNVEV (reference sequence). The CDR3 reads CASSIAGSRREQYF. The CDR3, as DNA: TGTGCCAGCAGCATAGCGGGGAGTAGGAGAGAGCAGTACTTC.